This entry lists 5 T cell receptor beta chains sequenced from one sample in a study of neoadjuvant anti-PD-1 for oral cavity cancer. Time point specified: after neoadjuvant nivolumab, at surgical resection. The method was immunoSEQ multiplex PCR; TCRdb's version includes in-frame clones alone and lacks a portion of them. The sample includes 35,000 to 40,000 clones, more than 35% seen only once; the top ten take roughly 16%. Sequencing was performed on tumor tissue, taken after nivolumab (anti-PD-1) treatment. The source of these receptors is a person aged 35-79 years with oral cavity squamous cell carcinoma.

This clone came up a few times. The rearrangement links TRBV28 to TRBJ1-2; D may be TRBD1 (5 bases). Germline V gene data show CDR1 as MDHEN and CDR2 as SYDVKM. The V gene lost 5 bases and the J gene lost 5 bases, with 24 bases spanning the gap. The CDR3 consists of 17 residues. The CDR3 spells CASSVYNSGTDIYGYTF. The CDR3 DNA reads as TGTGCCAGCAGTGTTTATAATTCAGGGACGGATATTTATGGCTACACCTTC.

The table lists this clone with a few counts. This sequence joins TRBV5-5 and TRBJ1-1; TRBD1 might be the D (6 bases). Trimming stripped 0 bases from V and 4 bases from J, with 13 bases between. This CDR3 region has 15 residues. The germline V gene has CDR1 SGHKS and CDR2 YYEKEE (reference sequence). The CDR3 DNA follows: TGTGCCAGCAGCTTGGTACAGGGCTTTGGCACTGAAGCTTTCTTT. Translating gives CASSLVQGFGTEAFF.

The DNA of the CDR3 is TGTGCCAGCAGCCGATACAGGGACCCCTCATTGAACACTGAAGCTTTCTTT. Translation gives CASSRYRDPSLNTEAFF. The chain employs TRBV5-4 and TRBJ1-1; D is possibly TRBD1 (6 bases). CDR3 size: 17 residues. Trimming pared 4 bases from V and 0 bases from J, leaving 19 bases between. CDR1 is SGHNT, CDR2 YYREEE, per germline (reference sequence).

The J gene is TRBJ2-7, the V gene TRBV10-3; 7 bases are a match to TRBD1. V lost 4 bases, J lost 3 bases, and 0 bases stayed unmatched. CDR1 and CDR2 from the germline V gene are ENHRY and SYGVKD. The CDR3 runs 12 residues. The CDR3 nucleotides are TGTGCCATCAGTGCAGGGGGCTACGAGCAGTACTTC. This sequence encodes CAISAGGYEQYF.

This clone was observed a few times. The chain recombines TRBV27 with TRBJ2-1, with 9 nucleotides matching TRBD1. This CDR3 is built from 16 residues. Trimming took 0 bases from V and 7 from J; bases not matched to a gene: 7. The germline gives CDR1 MNHEY, CDR2 SMNVEV (reference sequence). The CDR3 loop reads CASSLSRTGGWNEQFF. In nucleotides, the CDR3 is TGTGCCAGCAGTTTATCGCGAACAGGGGGCTGGAATGAGCAGTTCTTC.